This TCR beta chain was captured in a study of monozygotic twins with inflammatory bowel disease (dated by TCRdb to the late 2010s). A note on the overall study: The complete study included 28 monozygotic twin pairs: 19 IBD-discordant Danish pairs and nine German pairs, of which four were IBD-concordant and five were IBD-discordant. The search for disease-associated traits relied mainly on comparing, within discordant pairs, IBD patients with their genetically identical healthy co-twins. Each individual had, on average, about 151 000 unique TCRalpha sequences and 181 000 unique TCRbeta sequences available for analysis.

Comment on this clonotype: It lacks a known antigen.

The paper's findings and limits, for the study overall: TCRbeta repertoire diversity, by inverse Simpson index, was decreased in IBD patients compared with their healthy co-twins. No single strong signal or clonotype linked to IBD turned up in the results, so the idea that one exists was not supported. Because patients were on differing immunosuppressive treatments, the repertoires may have picked up extra background noise and inter-individual variability. The analysis was unable to tell different T cell subtypes apart. Compared with healthy twins, IBD patients shared fewer clonotypes with other individuals, and the difference was most pronounced in patients with signs of disease activity. Repertoire similarity did not differ between concordant and discordant twins, which could be due to limited statistical power.

The library was generated by 5' RACE. For each TCR library, approximately 3,700 ng of total RNA was used. For each sample, cDNA was synthesized in eight separate reactions using SMARTScribe reverse transcriptase. During cDNA synthesis, template switching introduced unique molecular identifiers that contained a 6-nucleotide sample barcode. TCRalpha and TCRbeta cDNA was amplified by two nested PCRs of around 16 and 10 cycles, with bead purification after each PCR. Before amplification, cDNA was treated with uracil DNA-glycosylase and purified using the QIAquick PCR purification kit. The second PCR was the step at which Illumina TruSeq-compatible adapters and sample-specific barcodes were added. TapeStation and Qubit were used to check library quality and concentration, and 5 ng of each library went into the pool. Sequencing of the pooled libraries was done on an Illumina HiSeq2500 single-index Rapid Run using custom sequencing primers and 2 x 100 bp reads. Per the source publication's procedure: UMI-based consensus assembly with MiGEC version 1.2.6 was used to correct PCR and sequencing errors. MiXCR version 2.1.1 was used to carry out V(D)J alignment, clonotype assembly and CDR3 extraction. Normalisation of gene usage, clonotype sharing and MAIT/NKT TCR abundance was achieved by analysing the top 1000, 10 000 and 20 000 clonotypes per sample. Diversity was computed as the inverse Simpson index with the vegan R package after downsampling to 27 000 UMIs. Paired Mann-Whitney U tests were applied to discordant twin pairs, with Benjamini-Hochberg correction for multiple testing. Each CDR3 protein sequence appears as one entry after TCRdb reprocessed the reads, and no DNA is included. These V and J calls are TCRdb output, not the study's own analysis. The sample's records list approximately 330,000 distinct CDR3 sequences. The ten largest account for 2% to 2.5% of the sample.

From each donor, a roughly 2.6 ml peripheral blood sample was collected into PAXgene tubes and stored at -80 degrees C. Without any T cell sorting, total RNA was extracted from whole blood using the PAXgene blood miRNA kit on an automated QIAcube. Deep TCRalpha and TCRbeta repertoire profiling with unique molecular barcoding was performed on peripheral blood of monozygotic twin pairs concordant or discordant for inflammatory bowel disease. Smoking habits were recorded for all twin pairs, and each individual was classified as a current, former or never smoker. The receptor's source is a human donor with ulcerative colitis or Crohn's disease, or a healthy co-twin of an affected twin (not recorded which). The sequenced sample consisted of blood.

CDR3 reads: CASSHQGNNEKLFF. The chain links TRBV7-9 with TRBJ1-4; the D gene TCRdb calls, TRBD1, cannot be checked with no DNA. CDR1 and CDR2 are drawn from the germline V gene (reference sequence): SEHNR, FQNEAQ. Its CDR3 holds 14 amino acids, cysteine through phenylalanine. There is no recorded DNA.